This T cell receptor (beta chain) appears in the sequencing data of a study of cytomegalovirus exposure and HLA in healthy donors. In germline, CDR1 is SGHRS, CDR2 YFSETQ. This CDR3 is 16 amino acids long. V lost 4 bases and J lost 0; bases outside the gene matches: 4. Study-wide points: Of the V segments, some could not be distinguished, including TRBV6-2 and TRBV6-3, and were excluded. The classifier reportedly diagnosed cytomegalovirus status with high specificity and sensitivity. As a later analysis revealed, the rate of TCR association differed by HLA locus, with DRB1 most and HLA-C fewest. In a later analysis, TCR beta V- and J-gene trimming showed a link to a missense DCLRE1C variant.

Both 60 Vbeta primers and 13 Jbeta primers went into the PCR. Using immunoSEQ multiplex PCR, the repertoire was profiled, and TCRdb retains in-frame clones only, with some absent. In the table there are approximately 150,000 clones, roughly 62% of which are singletons. The table lists this clone with a few counts. Its matching antigen is unknown. The TCR comes from a male donor in good health and CMV-seronegative. Source material: PBMCs. This sequence joins TRBV5-1 and TRBJ1-6; TRBD1 matches 7 bases. CDR3: CASSPTGSSYNSPLHF. The CDR3 DNA sequence: TGCGCCAGCAGCCCGACAGGGAGCTCCTATAATTCACCCCTCCACTTT.